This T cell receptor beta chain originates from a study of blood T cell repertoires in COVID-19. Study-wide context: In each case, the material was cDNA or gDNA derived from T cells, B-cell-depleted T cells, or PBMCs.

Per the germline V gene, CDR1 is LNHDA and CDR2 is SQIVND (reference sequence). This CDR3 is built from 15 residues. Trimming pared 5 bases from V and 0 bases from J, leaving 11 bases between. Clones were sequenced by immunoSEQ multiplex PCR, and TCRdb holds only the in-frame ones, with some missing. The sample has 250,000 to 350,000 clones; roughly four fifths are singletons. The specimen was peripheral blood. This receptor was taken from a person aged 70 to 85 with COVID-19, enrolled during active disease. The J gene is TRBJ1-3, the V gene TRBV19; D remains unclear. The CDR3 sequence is CASSLGGSSGNTIYF. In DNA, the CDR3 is TGTGCCAGTAGTTTGGGAGGGAGCTCTGGAAACACCATATATTTT.